What follows are 26 T cell receptor beta chains derived from one specimen sequenced in a study of T cell repertoires in cytomegalovirus infection. These receptors have no identified antigens. One entry per CDR3 protein results from TCRdb running MiXCR on the reads. The sample contains around 360,000 distinct CDR3 sequences, roughly a third of which appear only once. The source was cultured PBMCs, collected from culture after CMV antigen stimulation. The receptors stem from a human donor in good health (CMV status not recorded). Some clones in this sample may be carry-over from other donors' samples.

This clonotype has a handful of counts. The chain uses TRBV19 and TRBJ1-2; a weak D match, TRBD1 (6 bases). Germline CDR1 reads LNHDA; CDR2 reads SQIVND (reference sequence). The V end was cut by 5 bases, the J end by 8 bases, with 18 bases between. The CDR3 is 14 residues long. The CDR3 DNA is TGTGCCAGTAGTCCCGAGATGGGGGCGCGCGGCTACACCTTC. Protein sequence: CASSPEMGARGYTF.

This chain connects TRBV7-2 to TRBJ2-7; D is undetermined. CDR1 and CDR2 from the germline V gene are SGHTA and FQGNSA. The V and J ends lost 8 bases and 1 base respectively, with 15 bases between them. This CDR3 is 14 amino acids long. DNA of the CDR3: TGTGCCAGCCGACCCCCGGGCCCGTCCTACGAGCAGTACTTC. Amino acids: CASRPPGPSYEQYF.

V gene TRBV27 combines with J gene TRBJ1-6; a possible D gene is TRBD1 (6 bases). This CDR3 is built from 15 residues. Trimming left V 5 bases short and J 9 bases short, with 17 bases between. Per germline, CDR1 MNHEY and CDR2 SMNVEV (reference sequence). For the CDR3, the DNA is TGTGCCAGCAGTCAGGAGGGCAGGGGAATTTCACCCCTCCACTTT. Its translation is CASSQEGRGISPLHF.

This clonotype has more than one count but fewer than ten. V gene TRBV5-4 combines with J gene TRBJ2-1, with TRBD2 identical over 14 bases. J gave up 3 bases and V 3 bases, and 8 bases lay outside the gene matches. The CDR3 extends over 18 amino acids. Germline CDR1 is SGHNT and CDR2 is YYREEE (reference sequence). Here the CDR3 DNA reads TGTGCCAGCAGCTCCGGGACTAGCGGGAGATCGGTCTACAATGAGCAGTTCTTC. Its protein is CASSSGTSGRSVYNEQFF.

This clonotype was seen only a few times. V gene TRBV6-2 or TRBV6-3 combines with J gene TRBJ2-7; no firm D call. V dropped 0 bases and J dropped 9 bases, with 18 bases sitting between them. The germline CDR1 and CDR2 sequences are MNHEY and SVGEGT. The CDR3 has 15 amino acids. The CDR3 region has the DNA TGTGCCAGCAGTTACTCGAGCCGCCCTAGTCTTGGGCAGTACGTC. Translated: CASSYSSRPSLGQYV.

The CDR3 nucleotides read TGTGCCAGCAGCTGGACTAGCGGGGACTACAATGAGCAGTTCTTC. It translates to CASSWTSGDYNEQFF. V usage is TRBV7-8 and J usage is TRBJ2-1; 12 nucleotides agree with TRBD2. The ends lost 4 bases at V and 3 bases at J; junction bases unmatched: 1. The CDR3 extends over 15 amino acids. CDR1 SGHVS and CDR2 FQNEAQ come from the germline V gene.

In DNA form, the CDR3 reads TGTGCCAGTAGTGCCGGAAGACCGTGGGGTGTCGATGAGCAGTTCTTC. Encoded protein: CASSAGRPWGVDEQFF. The chain recombines TRBV19 with TRBJ2-1; D uncertain. The CDR3 is 16 residues long. Per germline, CDR1 LNHDA and CDR2 SQIVND (reference sequence). Trimming took 5 bases from V and 8 from J, leaving 22 bases between them.

This sequence joins TRBV28 and TRBJ2-6, with D possibly TRBD1 on 6 matching bases. Trimming left V 2 bases short and J 2 bases short, with 13 bases between. The CDR3 has 17 amino acids. CDR1 is MDHEN and CDR2 is SYDVKM in the germline V gene. The CDR3 DNA reads TGTGCCAGCAGTTTACCGGGACAAGGCGCTGGGGCCAACGTCCTGACTTTC. This translates into CASSLPGQGAGANVLTF. The full variable domain, its missing parts supplied by reference TRBV28 and TRBJ2-6, is DVKVTQSSRYLVKRTGEKVFLECVQDMDHENMFWYRQDPGLGLRLIYFSYDVKMKEKGDIPEGYSVSREKKERFSLILESASTNQTSMYLCASSLPGQGAGANVLTFGAGSRLTVL.

The chain links TRBV12-3 or TRBV12-4 to TRBJ2-7, with TRBD2 matching 7 bases. CDR3 length equals 17 residues. V lost 5 bases, J lost 6 bases, and 19 bases stayed unmatched. Here the CDR3 reads CASSSVSGLGFAGEQYF. DNA of the CDR3: TGTGCCAGCAGTAGCGTCTCCGGACTAGGTTTCGCGGGCGAGCAGTACTTC.

This chain joins TRBV5-4 and TRBJ2-3; no definite D call. The ends were cut back, 4 bases at V and 5 bases at J, with 11 bases in the middle. Germline CDR1 SGHNT, CDR2 YYREEE (reference sequence). The length of the CDR3 is 13 residues. CDR3: CASSPSTRDTQYF. In DNA form, the CDR3 reads TGTGCCAGCAGCCCGTCTACCAGAGATACGCAGTATTTT.

V usage is TRBV4-3 and J usage is TRBJ1-5; D call uncertain. The germline V and J ends were trimmed by 0 bases and 3 bases, with 9 bases remaining between them. Germline lookup yields CDR1 LGHNA and CDR2 YSLEER. The length of the CDR3 is 15 residues. The CDR3 spells CASSQDLDLNQPQHF. For the CDR3, the DNA is TGCGCCAGCAGCCAAGATCTGGACCTCAATCAGCCCCAGCATTTT.

The genes are TRBV11-2 and TRBJ2-7; TRBD2 matches 8 bases. The CDR3 contains 16 residues. Per germline, CDR1 SGHAT and CDR2 FQNNGV. The junction had 11 bases not matched to a gene; V was cut back by 5 bases and J by 2 bases. CDR3 sequence (DNA): TGTGCCAGCAGCCCCGGAGGTCTAGCGGGTGCCTACGAGCAGTACTTC. Translating gives CASSPGGLAGAYEQYF.

This clonotype was found a few times. The chain employs TRBV11-1 and TRBJ2-3, with TRBD1 matching over 10 bases. CDR3 length: 16 residues. After removal of 5 bases from V and 2 bases from J, the junction contained 7 bases not matched to a gene. The V gene's germline CDR1 is SGHAT and CDR2 FQDESV (reference sequence). CDR3 region: CASSLRQGASTDTQYF. DNA for the CDR3: TGTGCCAGCAGCCTGAGACAGGGGGCGTCCACAGATACGCAGTATTTT.

This clonotype was observed a handful of times. The rearrangement uses TRBV7-3 and TRBJ1-1, with D perhaps matching TRBD1 (5 bases). Trimming took off 5 bases at V and 5 bases at J, with 15 bases between the two ends. The CDR3 is 14 residues long. From germline, CDR1 is SGHTA and CDR2 FQGTGA. The CDR3 coding sequence is TGTGCCAGCAGCCCGGATGAGGGGTGGACTGAAGCTTTCTTT. Its translation is CASSPDEGWTEAFF.

The CDR3 region is CASSQEGPGGYQETQYF. In DNA, the CDR3 is TGCGCCAGCAGCCAGGAGGGGCCCGGGGGGTACCAAGAGACCCAGTACTTC. The chain has TRBV4-1 and TRBJ2-5; TRBD2 aligns across 7 bases. From germline, CDR1 is MGHRA and CDR2 YSYEKL. Trimming removed 3 bases from V and 0 bases from J; junction bases left unmatched: 10. The CDR3 spans 17 residues.

The rearrangement links TRBV9 to TRBJ2-1, with D tentatively TRBD2 (6 bases). Trimming removed 4 bases from V and 0 bases from J, with 17 bases in between. This CDR3 is built from 17 residues. CDR1 and CDR2 from the germline V gene are SGDLS and YYNGEE. The DNA for the CDR3 is TGTGCCAGCAGCCCAAGGGCCCGGGAGAGCTCCTACAATGAGCAGTTCTTC. Its protein is CASSPRARESSYNEQFF.

Ten or more counts support this clonotype. The chain carries TRBV12-3 or TRBV12-4 and TRBJ2-1, with D unresolved. The V and J ends lost 3 bases and 5 bases respectively, with 14 bases between them. This CDR3 contains 15 residues. This chain's CDR3 is CASSFGGLDHNEQFF. For the CDR3, the DNA is TGTGCCAGCAGTTTTGGTGGGCTAGACCACAATGAGCAGTTCTTC.

In its sample, this clonotype was seen a few times. The CDR3 DNA follows: TGCGCCAGCAGCCACCTAGCGGGAGGAGTGTCAGATACGCAGTATTTT. Its translation: CASSHLAGGVSDTQYF. The V and J genes are TRBV4-3 and TRBJ2-3; 11 positions agree with TRBD2. The CDR3 is 16 amino acids. Germline V gene lookup returns CDR1 LGHNA and CDR2 YSLEER. The J segment lost 4 bases and the V segment lost 3 bases, leaving 6 bases of the junction unmatched.

In this sample, this clonotype turned up a few times. V usage is TRBV7-2 and J usage is TRBJ2-1; tentative D call: TRBD2 (5 bases). There are 19 residues in the CDR3. Trimming stripped 5 bases from V and 2 bases from J, with 25 bases between. In germline, CDR1 is SGHTA, CDR2 FQGNSA. CDR3 residues: CASSLEGTGWSLAYNEQFF. CDR3 nucleotides: TGTGCCAGCAGCCTCGAGGGAACTGGGTGGTCCCTCGCCTACAATGAGCAGTTCTTC.

This clonotype has just a few counts. The chain is built from TRBV7-6 and TRBJ2-1; D ambiguous. Germline V lookup: CDR1 SGHVS, CDR2 FNYEAQ. V was cut by 1 base and J by 0 bases, with 7 bases left in between. CDR3 length: 15 residues. The CDR3 is CASSLGVRSYNEQFF. Written as DNA, the CDR3 is TGTGCCAGCAGCTTAGGAGTTCGCTCCTACAATGAGCAGTTCTTC. Combining the CDR3 with reference TRBV7-6 and TRBJ2-1 gives the whole variable domain GAGVSQSPRYKVTKRGQDVALRCDPISGHVSLYWYRQALGQGPEFLTYFNYEAQQDKSGLPNDRFSAERPEGSISTLTIQRTEQRDSAMYRCASSLGVRSYNEQFFGPGTRLTVL.

This sequence joins TRBV11-3 and TRBJ1-1; D might be TRBD1 (6 bases). CDR3 length: 20 amino acids. Germline V gives CDR1 SGHNT, CDR2 YENEEA. V gave up 0 bases and J gave up 8 bases, with 31 bases separating them. The CDR3 region has the DNA TGTGCCAGCAGCTTAGATTTCCCCCGAGGGCCCGGGACCATCCAGGGGGAAGCTTTCTTT. Translated, it gives CASSLDFPRGPGTIQGEAFF.

This rearrangement joins TRBV5-1 to TRBJ1-1; 9 bases align to TRBD1. Looked up from germline, CDR1 is SGHRS and CDR2 is YFSETQ. The J segment lost 1 base and the V segment lost 4 bases, leaving 11 bases of the junction unmatched. The CDR3 covers 17 residues. This CDR3 reads CASSREPWTGENTEAFF. CDR3 bases: TGCGCCAGCAGCCGTGAACCTTGGACAGGGGAGAACACTGAAGCTTTCTTT.

This clonotype was recorded a few times. The chain couples TRBV28 to TRBJ2-1; 15 bases match TRBD2. The length of the CDR3 is 16 residues. Germline V gene lookup returns CDR1 MDHEN and CDR2 SYDVKM. J lost 10 bases, V lost 5 bases, and 9 bases had no gene match. The CDR3 nucleotides are TGTGCCAGCAGTCACTCCGGGACTAGCGGGAGGAGGGAGCAGTTCTTC. This codes for CASSHSGTSGRREQFF.

The chain employs TRBV7-2 and TRBJ1-2; no definite D call. The CDR3 totals 15 residues. The germline gives CDR1 SGHTA, CDR2 FQGNSA. The V and J ends lost 3 bases and 8 bases respectively, with 19 bases between them. The CDR3 is CASSFGQSASQGYTF. DNA for the CDR3: TGTGCCAGCAGCTTTGGTCAGTCGGCGTCGCAGGGCTACACCTTC.

This clonotype appeared many times. V is TRBV29-1 and J is TRBJ2-3; TRBD1 matches 7 bases. The junction had 6 bases not matched to a gene; V was cut back by 7 bases and J by 2 bases. The CDR3 length is 13 residues. Germline assignment: CDR1 SQVTM and CDR2 ANQGSEA. CDR3 region: CSARDSLTDTQYF. The CDR3, as DNA: TGCAGCGCTAGGGACAGCCTCACAGATACGCAGTATTTT.

Comments on this clonotype: The germline gene is not matched at one end of the junction; a read error may be the cause. The gene calls are TRBV14 and TRBJ1-2, with a possible D match to TRBD1 (6 bases). CDR1 is SGHDN, CDR2 FVKESK, per germline. This CDR3 comprises 15 residues. In DNA, the CDR3 is TGTGCCAGCAGCCAAGATCCTTGGGTAATCCGGGACACCATCTTC. This encodes CASSQDPWVIRDTIF.